This is a list of T cell receptor beta chains from one sample in a study of T cells after yellow fever vaccination. One entry per CDR3 protein results from TCRdb running MiXCR on the 5' RACE reads. The sample has some 260,000 distinct CDR3 sequences; about 5.2% are singletons. Sample: CD4+ T cells sorted from PBMCs, taken on the day of the yellow fever booster vaccination. The receptors derive from a man between 18 and 29 years old who received the YFV17D yellow fever vaccine. The CDR3 runs from the conserved cysteine through the conserved F or W. The D gene is left open where the match is weak. Clone size is given for some rows only: seen once, a few or many times, or a class if the clone is expanded.

j_gene | v_gene | len | abundance | d_gene | CDR3aa | CDR3nt
TRBJ1-1 | TRBV5-1 | 13 | few | . | CASSTDPGTEAFF | TGCGCCAGCAGCACGGACCCGGGTACTGAAGCTTTCTTT
TRBJ1-2 | TRBV5-1 | 13 | . | TRBD1 | CASSPRGQGGYTF | TGCGCCAGCAGCCCCAGGGGGCAGGGGGGCTACACCTTC
TRBJ2-1 | TRBV10-3 | 15 | few | . | CAISEQQGSYNEQFF | TGTGCCATCAGTGAGCAACAGGGATCGTACAATGAGCAGTTCTTC
TRBJ1-2 | TRBV7-2 | 13 | few | TRBD1 | CASSLLQGVGYTF | TGTGCCAGCAGCTTATTACAGGGGGTAGGCTACACCTTC
TRBJ2-1 | TRBV7-8 | 14 | . | . | CASSLERWGNEQFF | TGTGCCAGCAGCTTAGAGAGATGGGGCAATGAGCAGTTCTTC
TRBJ1-3 | TRBV5-1 | 15 | . | . | CASSPIPQTGNTIYF | TGCGCCAGCAGCCCCATCCCACAAACCGGGAACACCATATATTTT
TRBJ1-4 | TRBV5-1 | 13 | few | . | CASSLIPGEKLFF | TGCGCCAGCAGTCTTATCCCCGGCGAAAAACTGTTTTTT
TRBJ1-1 | TRBV30 | 13 | few | . | CAWSVSMNTEAFF | TGTGCCTGGAGTGTGAGTATGAACACTGAAGCTTTCTTT
TRBJ1-2 | TRBV5-1 | 13 | . | . | CASSSRVNHGYTF | TGCGCCAGCAGCTCCAGGGTAAACCATGGCTACACCTTC
TRBJ1-2 | TRBV3-1 | 14 | . | . | CASSQEGYGGRYTF | TGTGCCAGCAGCCAAGAGGGGTACGGTGGGCGCTACACCTTC
TRBJ2-1 | TRBV5-1 | 15 | few | TRBD1 | CASSLWDRISNEQFF | TGCGCCAGCAGCTTATGGGACAGGATATCCAATGAGCAGTTCTTC
TRBJ2-3 | TRBV6-2/TRBV6-3 | 19 | many | TRBD2 | CASSYSVLAGASSTDTQYF | TGTGCCAGCAGTTACAGCGTGCTAGCGGGGGCCTCTAGCACAGATACGCAGTATTTT
TRBJ2-2 | TRBV25-1 | 14 | few | . | CASSEAMWTGELFF | TGTGCCAGCAGTGAGGCAATGTGGACCGGGGAGCTGTTTTTT
TRBJ2-7 | TRBV30 | 12 | . | . | CAWSVQGYEQYF | TGTGCCTGGAGTGTACAGGGATACGAGCAGTACTTC
TRBJ2-5 | TRBV7-9 | 14 | many | . | CASSPLGASETQYF | TGTGCCAGCAGCCCGTTGGGGGCATCAGAGACCCAGTACTTC
TRBJ2-1 | TRBV6-5 | 15 | . | TRBD2 | CASKQRGGISNEQFF | TGTGCCAGCAAACAGCGGGGGGGGATTTCGAATGAGCAGTTCTTC
TRBJ2-5 | TRBV7-2 | 12 | . | . | CASSLVWETQYF | TGTGCCAGCAGCTTAGTTTGGGAGACCCAGTACTTC
TRBJ2-5 | TRBV7-2 | 13 | many | . | CASRRRPQETQYF | TGTGCCAGCAGGCGGCGTCCCCAAGAGACCCAGTACTTC
TRBJ2-1 | TRBV11-2 | 13 | . | . | CASRAAAYNEQFF | TGTGCCAGCAGGGCTGCTGCGTACAATGAGCAGTTCTTC
TRBJ2-2 | TRBV7-2 | 15 | many | TRBD1 | CASTKTGGWTGELFF | TGTGCCAGTACCAAGACAGGGGGCTGGACCGGGGAGCTGTTTTTT
TRBJ1-2 | TRBV7-8 | 15 | many | . | CASSALRDGNYGYTF | TGTGCCAGCAGCGCACTCCGGGACGGAAACTATGGCTACACCTTC
TRBJ2-5 | TRBV12-3/TRBV12-4 | 14 | many | TRBD1 | CASSTLDRQETQYF | TGTGCCAGCAGCACACTGGACAGGCAAGAGACCCAGTACTTC
TRBJ2-3 | TRBV20-1 | 12 | few | TRBD1 | CSPRTGTDTQYF | TGCAGTCCCCGGACAGGGACAGATACGCAGTATTTT
TRBJ2-3 | TRBV12-3/TRBV12-4 | 14 | . | . | CASSFRLSRDTQYF | TGTGCCAGCAGTTTTCGGCTTAGCAGAGATACGCAGTATTTT
TRBJ2-2 | TRBV20-1 | 14 | few | TRBD1 | CSALDRRGTGELFF | TGCAGTGCCCTGGACAGGAGAGGCACCGGGGAGCTGTTTTTT
TRBJ1-6 | TRBV5-1 | 14 | many | TRBD1 | CASSLGQGNSPLHF | TGCGCCAGCAGCTTGGGACAGGGTAATTCACCCCTCCACTTT
TRBJ2-3 | TRBV27 | 15 | few | . | CASAPGDRHTDTQYF | TGTGCCAGCGCCCCGGGAGACCGCCACACAGATACGCAGTATTTT
TRBJ1-2 | TRBV6-5 | 14 | many | . | CASSDSTRKQGYTF | TGTGCCAGCAGTGACTCCACCCGTAAACAGGGCTACACCTTC
TRBJ1-6 | TRBV10-3 | 14 | many | TRBD1 | CAISVGQGNSPLHF | TGTGCCATCAGTGTTGGACAGGGGAATTCACCCCTCCACTTT
TRBJ2-3 | TRBV10-3 | 14 | few | TRBD1 | CAISPRGQGDTQYF | TGTGCCATCAGTCCGAGGGGGCAGGGAGATACGCAGTATTTT
TRBJ2-3 | TRBV18 | 17 | . | TRBD2 | CASSPKDGLAFTDTQYF | TGTGCCAGCTCACCAAAGGACGGACTAGCTTTCACAGATACGCAGTATTTT
TRBJ2-5 | TRBV21-1 | 16 | few | . | CASSIPGLADQETQYF | TGTGCCAGCAGCATTCCGGGACTAGCGGACCAAGAGACCCAGTACTTC
TRBJ1-2 | TRBV2 | 11 | . | . | CASMMGSGYTF | TGTGCCAGCATGATGGGGTCTGGCTACACCTTC
TRBJ2-3 | TRBV7-2 | 13 | many | TRBD1 | CASSPRQGDTQYF | TGTGCCAGCAGCCCCCGACAGGGAGATACGCAGTATTTT
TRBJ2-1 | TRBV7-9 | 16 | . | TRBD2 | CASSLSLAGTNNEQFF | TGTGCCAGCAGCTTATCGCTAGCGGGGACAAACAATGAGCAGTTCTTC
TRBJ2-2 | TRBV5-1 | 16 | many | TRBD1 | CASSALQGARTGELFF | TGCGCCAGCAGCGCCCTACAGGGGGCGCGCACCGGGGAGCTGTTTTTT
TRBJ2-5 | TRBV24-1 | 12 | many | . | CATSDLGETQYF | TGTGCCACCAGTGATTTGGGGGAGACCCAGTACTTC
TRBJ2-3 | TRBV7-2 | 15 | many | . | CASSWVAGMGDTQYF | TGTGCCAGCAGTTGGGTCGCGGGGATGGGAGATACGCAGTATTTT
TRBJ1-4 | TRBV3-1 | 15 | many | . | CASSPRSGPDEKLFF | TGTGCCAGCAGCCCCCGATCCGGGCCAGATGAAAAACTGTTTTTT
TRBJ2-5 | TRBV5-6 | 16 | many | TRBD2 | CASSLTSGGAPETQYF | TGTGCCAGCAGCTTGACTAGCGGGGGGGCCCCGGAGACCCAGTACTTC
TRBJ1-1 | TRBV20-1 | 14 | many | . | CSARDRRFSTEAFF | TGCAGTGCTAGAGACAGGCGCTTCTCTACTGAAGCTTTCTTT
TRBJ1-1 | TRBV20-1 | 16 | . | TRBD1 | CRGTGAGGGWDTEAFF | TGCAGAGGGACCGGGGCAGGGGGCGGATGGGACACTGAAGCTTTCTTT
TRBJ1-6 | TRBV5-4 | 16 | few | . | CASSLVGESYNSPLHF | TGTGCCAGCAGCTTGGTGGGGGAGTCCTATAATTCACCCCTCCACTTT
TRBJ1-4 | TRBV6-5 | 16 | few | . | CASSYDSDELGEKLFF | TGTGCCAGCAGTTACGACTCGGACGAGCTGGGCGAAAAACTGTTTTTT
TRBJ2-5 | TRBV5-1 | 14 | many | . | CASSLAGGGETQYF | TGCGCCAGCAGCTTGGCCGGGGGCGGAGAGACCCAGTACTTC
TRBJ1-2 | TRBV12-3/TRBV12-4 | 11 | many | . | CASSYDYGYTF | TGTGCCAGCAGTTATGACTATGGCTACACCTTC
TRBJ1-5 | TRBV5-5 | 16 | few | . | CASSLQVSQLNQPQHF | TGTGCCAGCAGCTTGCAGGTCTCCCAGCTCAATCAGCCCCAGCATTTT
TRBJ2-2 | TRBV5-1 | 16 | . | TRBD2 | CASSLEAGVNTGELFF | TGCGCCAGCAGCTTGGAGGCGGGGGTGAACACCGGGGAGCTGTTTTTT
TRBJ2-7 | TRBV2 | 15 | . | TRBD2 | CASKISSGVYYEQYF | TGTGCCAGCAAGATTAGTAGCGGGGTCTACTACGAGCAGTACTTC
TRBJ1-4 | TRBV5-1 | 14 | . | . | CASSLEGAGEKLFF | TGCGCCAGCAGCTTGGAGGGCGCGGGTGAAAAACTGTTTTTT
TRBJ2-1 | TRBV7-9 | 13 | many | . | CASSQSRAQEQFF | TGTGCCAGCAGCCAATCCAGAGCTCAGGAGCAGTTCTTC
TRBJ2-3 | TRBV4-3 | 16 | few | TRBD2 | CASSQGHREAGDTQYF | TGCGCCAGCAGCCAAGGCCACCGGGAGGCTGGAGATACGCAGTATTTT
TRBJ2-1 | TRBV15 | 17 | many | . | CATSRDRPGRWNNEQFF | TGTGCCACCAGCAGAGATCGCCCTGGCAGGTGGAACAATGAGCAGTTCTTC
TRBJ1-1 | TRBV19 | 16 | . | TRBD1 | CASSILPGQGIPEAFF | TGTGCCAGTAGTATCCTCCCTGGACAGGGAATCCCTGAAGCTTTCTTT
TRBJ2-1 | TRBV6-2/TRBV6-3 | 14 | many | . | CASSYRAGRNEQFF | TGTGCCAGCAGTTACCGGGCAGGGAGGAATGAGCAGTTCTTC
TRBJ1-2 | TRBV13 | 11 | few | . | CASGIYYGYTF | TGTGCCAGCGGCATATACTATGGCTACACCTTC
TRBJ1-1 | TRBV4-2 | 16 | many | . | CASSHLGGPGDTEAFF | TGTGCCAGCAGCCATCTGGGAGGGCCGGGGGACACTGAAGCTTTCTTT
TRBJ1-1 | TRBV6-2/TRBV6-3 | 12 | . | . | CASRGDASEAFF | TGTGCCAGCAGGGGAGATGCGTCTGAAGCTTTCTTT
TRBJ1-5 | TRBV19 | 13 | few | . | CASSAGGTQPQHF | TGTGCCAGTAGTGCGGGGGGGACTCAGCCCCAGCATTTT
TRBJ2-2 | TRBV7-7 | 13 | many | . | CASSLLNTGELFF | TGTGCTAGCAGCTTATTAAACACCGGGGAGCTGTTTTTT